The T cell receptor beta chain under discussion was sequenced for a study of blood T cell repertoires in COVID-19. As for the study in general: Samples came from the United States, Italy and Spain, spanning acute and convalescent COVID-19. PBMCs, B-cell-depleted T cells, or T cells provided the cDNA or gDNA that made up the material.

Germline V gives CDR1 LNHDA, CDR2 SQIVND (reference sequence). The CDR3 has 15 amino acids. Trimming pared 6 bases from V and 2 bases from J, leaving 16 bases between. The authors' processing: Reference gene primer amplification gave nucleated cell count estimates. This table comes from immunoSEQ multiplex PCR, and its TCRdb copy is limited to in-frame clones, with some not included. D and trimming were read from the DNA, whereas the V and J calls and clone size are those reported in that table. The data show 100,000 or so clones, over 80% seen once. The chain combines TRBV19 with TRBJ1-2, with D perhaps matching TRBD1 (5 bases). Sample: peripheral blood. This clonotype was obtained from a man aged 45-60 years with acute or convalescent COVID-19. CDR3 sequence reads: CASSPTGQGNYGYTF. DNA of the CDR3: TGTGCCAGTAGCCCAACCGGGCAGGGAAACTATGGCTACACCTTC.